This T cell receptor beta chain was profiled in a study of T cell responses to AZD1222 COVID-19 vaccine. General study results and limits: Most donors were white British, females outnumbered males, and clonal diversity was possibly underestimated. Repertoires were sampled only after the peak T cell response. Epitopes outside B.1.351 and B.1.1.7 mutated regions reportedly drew nearly half of spike TCRs. Of the AZD1222 recipients, only 5 to 7 were seropositive at baseline.

Concerning this clone: Its antigen is as yet unknown.

Assay: immunoSEQ multiplex PCR; the TCRdb copy retains only in-frame clones and omits some. Among some 150,000 clones, just over 90% were seen once, and the ten largest hold about 3%. Germline CDR1 is ENHRY and CDR2 is SYGVKD. V lost 10 bases, J lost 6 bases, and 14 bases stayed unmatched. The CDR3 extends over 15 amino acids. This receptor was taken from an adult in good health. Source: peripheral blood, taken on day 0 of MenACWY control vaccination. The chain carries TRBV10-3 and TRBJ1-5; 8 bases line up with TRBD1. In DNA, the CDR3 is TGTGCCACCCGGAGAGGGACAGGAGGGTCTCAGCCCCAGCATTTT. This sequence encodes CATRRGTGGSQPQHF.